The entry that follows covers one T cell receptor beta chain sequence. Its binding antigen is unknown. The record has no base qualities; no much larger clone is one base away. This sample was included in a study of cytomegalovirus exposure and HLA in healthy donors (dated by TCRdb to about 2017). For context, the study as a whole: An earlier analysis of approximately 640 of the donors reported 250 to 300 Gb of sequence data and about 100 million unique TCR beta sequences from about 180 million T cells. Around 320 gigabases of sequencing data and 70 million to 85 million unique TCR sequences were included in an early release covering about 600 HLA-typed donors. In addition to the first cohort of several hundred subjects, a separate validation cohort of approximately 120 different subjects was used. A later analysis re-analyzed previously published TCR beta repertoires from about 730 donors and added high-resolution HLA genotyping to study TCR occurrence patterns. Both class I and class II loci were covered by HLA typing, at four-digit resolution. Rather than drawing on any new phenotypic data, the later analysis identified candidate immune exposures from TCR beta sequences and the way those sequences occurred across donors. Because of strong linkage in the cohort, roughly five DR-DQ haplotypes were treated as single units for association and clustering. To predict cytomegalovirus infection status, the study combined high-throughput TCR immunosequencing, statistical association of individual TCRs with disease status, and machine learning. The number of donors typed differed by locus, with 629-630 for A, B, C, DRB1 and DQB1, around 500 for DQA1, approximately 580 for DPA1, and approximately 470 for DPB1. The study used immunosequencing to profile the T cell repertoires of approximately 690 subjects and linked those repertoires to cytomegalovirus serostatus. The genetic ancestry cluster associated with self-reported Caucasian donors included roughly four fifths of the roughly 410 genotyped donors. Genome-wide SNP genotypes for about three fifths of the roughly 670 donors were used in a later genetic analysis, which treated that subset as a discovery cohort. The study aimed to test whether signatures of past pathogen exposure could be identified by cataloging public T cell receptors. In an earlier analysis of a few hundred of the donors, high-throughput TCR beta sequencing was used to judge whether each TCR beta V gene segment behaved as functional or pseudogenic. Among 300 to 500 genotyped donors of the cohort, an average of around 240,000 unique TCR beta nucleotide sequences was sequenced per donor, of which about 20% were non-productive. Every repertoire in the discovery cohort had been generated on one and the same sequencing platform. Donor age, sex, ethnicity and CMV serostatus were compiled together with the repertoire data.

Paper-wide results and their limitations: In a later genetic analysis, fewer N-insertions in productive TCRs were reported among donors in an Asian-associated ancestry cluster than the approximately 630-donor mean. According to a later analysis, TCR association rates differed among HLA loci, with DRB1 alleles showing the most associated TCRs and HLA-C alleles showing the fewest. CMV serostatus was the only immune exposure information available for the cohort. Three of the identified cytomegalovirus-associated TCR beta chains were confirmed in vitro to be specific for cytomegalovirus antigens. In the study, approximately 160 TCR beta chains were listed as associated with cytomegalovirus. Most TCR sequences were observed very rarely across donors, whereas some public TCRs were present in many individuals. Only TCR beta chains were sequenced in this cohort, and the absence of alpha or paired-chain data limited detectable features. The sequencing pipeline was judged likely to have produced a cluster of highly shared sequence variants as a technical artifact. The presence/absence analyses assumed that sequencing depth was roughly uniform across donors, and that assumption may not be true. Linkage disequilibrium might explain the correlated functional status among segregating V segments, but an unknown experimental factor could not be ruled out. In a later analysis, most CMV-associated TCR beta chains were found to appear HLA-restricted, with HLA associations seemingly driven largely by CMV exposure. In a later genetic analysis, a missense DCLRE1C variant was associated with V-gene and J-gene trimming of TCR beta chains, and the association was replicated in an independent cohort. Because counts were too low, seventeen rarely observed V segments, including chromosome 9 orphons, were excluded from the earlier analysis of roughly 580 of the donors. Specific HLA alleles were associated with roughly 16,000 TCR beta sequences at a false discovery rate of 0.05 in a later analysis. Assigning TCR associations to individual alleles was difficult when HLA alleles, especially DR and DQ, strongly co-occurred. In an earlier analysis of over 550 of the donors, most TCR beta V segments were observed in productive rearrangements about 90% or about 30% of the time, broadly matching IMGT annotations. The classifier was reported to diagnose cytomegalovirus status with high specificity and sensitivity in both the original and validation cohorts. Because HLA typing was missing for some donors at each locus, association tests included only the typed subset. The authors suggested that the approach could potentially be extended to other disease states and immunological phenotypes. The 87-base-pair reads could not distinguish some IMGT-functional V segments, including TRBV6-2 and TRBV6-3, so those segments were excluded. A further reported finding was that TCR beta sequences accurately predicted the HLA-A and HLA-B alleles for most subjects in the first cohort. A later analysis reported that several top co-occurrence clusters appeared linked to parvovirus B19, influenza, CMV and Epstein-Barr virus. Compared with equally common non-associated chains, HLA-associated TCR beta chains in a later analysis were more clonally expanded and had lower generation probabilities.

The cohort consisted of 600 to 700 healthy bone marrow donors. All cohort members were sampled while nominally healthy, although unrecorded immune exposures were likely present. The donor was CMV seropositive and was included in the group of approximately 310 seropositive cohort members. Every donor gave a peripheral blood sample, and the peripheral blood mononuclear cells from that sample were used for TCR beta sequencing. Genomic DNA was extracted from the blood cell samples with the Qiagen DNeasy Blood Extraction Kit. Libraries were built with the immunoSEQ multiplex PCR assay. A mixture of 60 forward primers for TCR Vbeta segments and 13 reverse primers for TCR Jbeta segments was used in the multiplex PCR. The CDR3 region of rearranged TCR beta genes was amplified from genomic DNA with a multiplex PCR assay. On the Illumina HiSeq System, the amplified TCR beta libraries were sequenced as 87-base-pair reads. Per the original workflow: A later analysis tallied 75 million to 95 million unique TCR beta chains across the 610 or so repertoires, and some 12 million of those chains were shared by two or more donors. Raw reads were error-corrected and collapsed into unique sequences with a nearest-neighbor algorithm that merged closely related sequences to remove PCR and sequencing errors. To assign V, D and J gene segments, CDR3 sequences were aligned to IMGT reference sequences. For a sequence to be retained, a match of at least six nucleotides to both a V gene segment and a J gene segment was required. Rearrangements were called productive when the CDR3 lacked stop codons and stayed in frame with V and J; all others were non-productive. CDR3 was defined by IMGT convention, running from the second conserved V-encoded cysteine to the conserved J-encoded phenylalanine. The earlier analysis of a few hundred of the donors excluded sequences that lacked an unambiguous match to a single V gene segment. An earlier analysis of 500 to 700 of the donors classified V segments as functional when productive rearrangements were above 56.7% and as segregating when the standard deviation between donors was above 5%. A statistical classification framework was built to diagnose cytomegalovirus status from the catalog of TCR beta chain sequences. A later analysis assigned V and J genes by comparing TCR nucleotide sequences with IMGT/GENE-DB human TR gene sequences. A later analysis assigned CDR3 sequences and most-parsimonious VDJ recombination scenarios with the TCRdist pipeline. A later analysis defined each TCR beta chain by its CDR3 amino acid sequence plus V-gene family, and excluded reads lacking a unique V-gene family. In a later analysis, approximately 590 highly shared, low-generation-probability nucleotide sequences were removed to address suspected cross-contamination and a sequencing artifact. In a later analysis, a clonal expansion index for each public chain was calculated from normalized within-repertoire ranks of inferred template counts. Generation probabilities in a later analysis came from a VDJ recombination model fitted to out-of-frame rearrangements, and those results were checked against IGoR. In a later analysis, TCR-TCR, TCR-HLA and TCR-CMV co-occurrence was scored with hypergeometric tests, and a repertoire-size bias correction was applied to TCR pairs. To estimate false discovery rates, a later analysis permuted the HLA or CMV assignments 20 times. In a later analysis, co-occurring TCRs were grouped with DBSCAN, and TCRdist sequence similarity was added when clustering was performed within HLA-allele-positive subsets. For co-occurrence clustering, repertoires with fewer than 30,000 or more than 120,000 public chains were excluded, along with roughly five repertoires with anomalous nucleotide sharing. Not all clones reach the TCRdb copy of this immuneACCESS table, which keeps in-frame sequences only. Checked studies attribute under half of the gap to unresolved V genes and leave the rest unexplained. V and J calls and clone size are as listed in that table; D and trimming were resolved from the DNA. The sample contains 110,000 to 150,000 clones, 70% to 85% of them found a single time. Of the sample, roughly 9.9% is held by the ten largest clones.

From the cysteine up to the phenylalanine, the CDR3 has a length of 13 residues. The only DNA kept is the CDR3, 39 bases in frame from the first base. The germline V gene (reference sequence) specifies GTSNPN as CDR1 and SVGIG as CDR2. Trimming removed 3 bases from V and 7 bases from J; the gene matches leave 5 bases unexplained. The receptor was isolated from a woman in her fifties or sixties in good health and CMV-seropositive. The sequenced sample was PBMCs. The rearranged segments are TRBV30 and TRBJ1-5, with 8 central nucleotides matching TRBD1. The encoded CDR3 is CAWSGQGYQPQHF. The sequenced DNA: TGTGCCTGGAGCGGACAGGGATACCAGCCCCAGCATTTT.